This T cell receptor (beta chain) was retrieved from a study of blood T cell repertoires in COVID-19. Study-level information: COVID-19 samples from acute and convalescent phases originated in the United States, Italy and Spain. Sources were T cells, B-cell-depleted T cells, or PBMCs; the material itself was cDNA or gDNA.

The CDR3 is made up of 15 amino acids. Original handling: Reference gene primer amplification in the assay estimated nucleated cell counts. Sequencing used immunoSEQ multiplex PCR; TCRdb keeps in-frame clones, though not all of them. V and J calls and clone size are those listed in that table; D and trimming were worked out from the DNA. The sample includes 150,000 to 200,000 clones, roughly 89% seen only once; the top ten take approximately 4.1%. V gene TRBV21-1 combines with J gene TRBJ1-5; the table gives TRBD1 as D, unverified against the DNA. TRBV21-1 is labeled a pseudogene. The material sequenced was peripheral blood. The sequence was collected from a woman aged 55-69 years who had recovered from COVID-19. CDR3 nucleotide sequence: TGTGCCAGCAGCGTCGACAGGGCGGCGAATCAGCCCCAGCATTTT. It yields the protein CASSVDRAANQPQHF.